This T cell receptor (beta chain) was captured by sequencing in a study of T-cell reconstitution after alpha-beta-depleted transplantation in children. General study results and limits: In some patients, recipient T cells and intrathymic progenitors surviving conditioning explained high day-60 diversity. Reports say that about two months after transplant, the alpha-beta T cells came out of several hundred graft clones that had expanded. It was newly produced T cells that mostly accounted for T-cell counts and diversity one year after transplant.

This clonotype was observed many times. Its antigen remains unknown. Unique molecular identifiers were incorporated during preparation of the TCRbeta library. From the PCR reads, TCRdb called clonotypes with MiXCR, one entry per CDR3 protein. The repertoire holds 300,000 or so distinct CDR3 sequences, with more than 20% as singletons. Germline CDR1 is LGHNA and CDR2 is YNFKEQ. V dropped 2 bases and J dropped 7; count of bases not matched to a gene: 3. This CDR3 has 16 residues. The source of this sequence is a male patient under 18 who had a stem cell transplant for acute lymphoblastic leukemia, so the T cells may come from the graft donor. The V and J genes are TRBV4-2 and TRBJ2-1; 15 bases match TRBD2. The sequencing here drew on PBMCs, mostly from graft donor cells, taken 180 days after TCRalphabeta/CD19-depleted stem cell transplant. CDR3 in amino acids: CASSQSGTSGRNEQFF. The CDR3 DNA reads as TGTGCCAGCAGCCAATCTGGGACTAGCGGGAGGAATGAGCAGTTCTTC.